The 17 T cell receptor beta chains given below trace back to one sample, sequenced in a study of cytomegalovirus exposure and HLA in healthy donors (dated by TCRdb to the late 2010s). The library relied on the immunoSEQ multiplex PCR assay. A mixture of 60 forward primers for TCR Vbeta segments and 13 reverse primers for TCR Jbeta segments was used in the multiplex PCR. TCRdb stores this immuneACCESS table with in-frame sequences only. Part of the clones is absent; in the studies checked, under half of the shortfall reflects unresolved V genes, and no reason is known for the rest. Within this sample are roughly 100,000 clones, with around 10% of them counted one time only. The ten most abundant clones make up around 4.9% of the sample. Sequencing input: PBMCs. Source of these receptors: a man aged 45-65 years in good health and CMV-seropositive.

This clone was seen a few times. CDR3: CASSPGSRTDTQYF. The CDR3 DNA reads as TGTGCCAGCAGCCCGGGTTCTCGGACAGATACGCAGTATTTT. The chain combines TRBV11-3 with TRBJ2-3; no clear D. Trimming stripped 5 bases from V and 3 bases from J, with 12 bases between. The CDR3 is 14 amino acids. In germline, CDR1 is SGHNT, CDR2 YENEEA. Using reference TRBV11-3 and TRBJ2-3 for the parts outside the CDR3, the full variable domain is EAGVVQSPRYKIIEKKQPVAFWCNPISGHNTLYWYLQNLGQGPELLIRYENEEAVDDSQLPKDRFSAERLKGVDSTLKIQPAELGDSAVYLCASSPGSRTDTQYFGPGTRLTVL.

The genes are TRBV5-6 and TRBJ2-7; possible D gene TRBD2, 7 bases. Germline V gene sequence: CDR1 SGHDT, CDR2 YYEEEE. The CDR3 is 14 residues long. V lost 4 bases to trimming and J lost 3 bases, with 14 bases between them. The CDR3 is CASSPLGGGYEQYF. The DNA of the CDR3 is TGTGCCAGCAGCCCCCTAGGGGGGGGCTACGAGCAGTACTTC. The full variable domain, rest sourced from reference TRBV5-6 and TRBJ2-7, is DAGVTQSPTHLIKTRGQQVTLRCSPKSGHDTVSWYQQALGQGPQFIFQYYEEEERQRGNFPDRFSGHQFPNYSSELNVNALLLGDSALYLCASSPLGGGYEQYFGPGTRLTVT.

This chain links TRBV20-1 with TRBJ1-1, with 7 bases fitting TRBD1. Germline CDR1 and CDR2: DFQATT and SNEGSKA (reference sequence). Trimming cost V 6 bases and J 5 bases; bases outside gene matches: 3. This CDR3 comprises 11 residues. CDR3 DNA: TGCAGTGCCACCAGGGGGACTGAAGCTTTCTTT. Protein product: CSATRGTEAFF.

This sequence joins TRBV6-5 and TRBJ1-1; tentatively, D is TRBD1 (5 bases). V was clipped by 5 bases and J by 5 bases, with 12 bases between them. There are 13 residues in the CDR3. Germline V CDR1 and CDR2: MNHEY, SVGAGI. CDR3 nucleotides: TGTGCCAGCAGTAGGAGGGGTGATACTGAAGCTTTCTTT. Amino acid sequence: CASSRRGDTEAFF.

This clone appeared once. J is TRBJ2-3 and V is TRBV5-1, with TRBD2 as a possible D gene (5 bases). Germline loops: CDR1 SGHRS, CDR2 YFSETQ. Trimming took off 7 bases at V and 0 bases at J, with 18 bases between the two ends. This CDR3 is 16 amino acids long. DNA for the CDR3: TGCGCCAGCGTAGGCGGACTCCCTTCGAGCACAGATACGCAGTATTTT. As protein: CASVGGLPSSTDTQYF.

In its sample, this clone was seen a few times. This chain joins TRBV7-9 and TRBJ2-3, with D perhaps matching TRBD2 (7 bases). V was shortened by 2 bases and J by 2 bases, with 8 bases between the two germline ends. Germline CDR1 is SEHNR and CDR2 is FQNEAQ (reference sequence). This CDR3 has 14 residues. CDR3 sequence reads: CASSLRGATDTQYF. DNA for the CDR3: TGTGCCAGCAGCTTACGGGGGGCCACAGATACGCAGTATTTT.

The V call is TRBV23-1, the J call TRBJ1-1; TRBD1 matches at 7 bases. TRBV23-1 is an ORF, with its function uncertain. This CDR3 contains 16 residues. V gave up 3 bases and J gave up 2 bases; unmatched junction bases: 9. The CDR3 is CASSHPGQAINTEAFF. The DNA for the CDR3 is TGCGCCAGCAGTCACCCAGGACAGGCGATCAACACTGAAGCTTTCTTT.

Only a few counts were recorded for this clone. This chain links TRBV30 with TRBJ2-2; TRBD2 agrees at 14 bases. The CDR3 sequence is 15 residues long. Trimming cost V 8 bases and J 3 bases; bases outside gene matches: 5. Germline loops: CDR1 GTSNPN, CDR2 SVGIG (reference sequence). The CDR3 reads CARSGLAGDTGELFF. CDR3 DNA: TGTGCCCGCTCGGGACTAGCGGGAGACACCGGGGAGCTGTTTTTT.

The chain joins TRBV28 to TRBJ2-1; TRBD2 agrees at 9 bases. The CDR3 contains 15 residues. The ends lost 6 bases at V and 4 bases at J; junction bases unmatched: 7. The germline V gene has CDR1 MDHEN and CDR2 SYDVKM. The CDR3 here is CASRWREGLYNEQFF. CDR3 DNA sequence: TGTGCCAGCAGGTGGCGGGAGGGCCTATACAATGAGCAGTTCTTC.

V gene TRBV28 combines with J gene TRBJ2-2, with TRBD1 identical over 9 bases. Trimming at V came to 3 bases and at J to 3 bases, leaving 5 bases not matched to a gene. The CDR3 spans 16 residues. Per germline, CDR1 MDHEN and CDR2 SYDVKM. DNA of the CDR3: TGTGCCAGCAGTTTTAGTGACAGGGGGTACACCGGGGAGCTGTTTTTT. This translates into CASSFSDRGYTGELFF.

This clone was counted between two and nine times. The chain employs TRBV12-5 and TRBJ1-5; D not resolved. V was shortened by 1 base and J by 3 bases, with 7 bases between the two germline ends. Germline V gene lookup returns CDR1 LGHNT and CDR2 FRNRAP. This CDR3 contains 14 residues. The CDR3 DNA reads as TGTGCTAGTGGTTTGGCCAGGAACAATCAGCCCCAGCATTTT. The encoded protein is CASGLARNNQPQHF. Full variable domain (missing parts from reference TRBV12-5 and TRBJ1-5): DARVTQTPRHKVTEMGQEVTMRCQPILGHNTVFWYRQTMMQGLELLAYFRNRAPLDDSGMPKDRFSAEMPDATLATLKIQPSEPRDSAVYFCASGLARNNQPQHFGDGTRLSIL.

Ten or more counts support this clone. The chain uses TRBV10-3 and TRBJ2-2, with 10 positions matching TRBD2. The CDR3 contains 15 residues. Trimming removed 10 bases from V and 1 base from J; junction bases left unmatched: 6. CDR1 is ENHRY and CDR2 is SYGVKD in the germline V gene. The CDR3 sequence is CATSQREGNTGELFF. CDR3 bases: TGTGCCACCAGCCAGCGGGAGGGGAACACCGGGGAGCTGTTTTTT.

This clone was seen a few times. CDR3 in amino acids: CASSLTSGRDEQYF. The CDR3, as DNA: TGTGCCAGCAGCCTGACTAGCGGGAGAGACGAGCAGTACTTC. This chain uses TRBV2 with TRBJ2-7, with 12 positions matching TRBD2. CDR3 length equals 14 residues. V lost 6 bases and J lost 5; bases outside the gene matches: 5. Looked up from germline, CDR1 is SNHLY and CDR2 is FYNNEI.

This clone has a handful of counts. V and J are TRBV11-2 and TRBJ1-6; a possible D gene is TRBD1 (5 bases). Germline V lookup: CDR1 SGHAT, CDR2 FQNNGV. CDR3 length: 15 residues. The V end lost 3 bases, the J end lost 4 bases, and 10 bases lay between the germline ends. CDR3 bases: TGTGCCAGCAGCTTTTCTCGACAGTATAATTCACCCCTCCACTTT. This codes for CASSFSRQYNSPLHF.

This clone was counted only a few times. V and J are TRBV4-2 and TRBJ2-7; TRBD1 matches at 8 bases. The germline gives CDR1 LGHNA, CDR2 YNFKEQ. This CDR3 is built from 15 residues. V gave up 0 bases and J gave up 7 bases; unmatched junction bases: 8. Here the CDR3 reads CASSQDSGGTREQYF. CDR3 bases: TGTGCCAGCAGCCAAGATTCAGGGGGCACGAGAGAGCAGTACTTC.

This clone showed up just a few times. The rearrangement uses TRBV12-2 and TRBJ1-6; the D call TRBD1 from the table was never checked on the DNA. TRBV12-2 has pseudogene status. This CDR3 is built from 17 residues. The CDR3 sequence is CASRSPGEGTGDPPLHF. CDR3 nucleotide sequence: TGTGCAAGTCGCTCCCCCGGGGAGGGGACAGGGGATCCACCCCTCCACTTT.

The chain couples TRBV2 to TRBJ1-2; tentative D call: TRBD1 (5 bases). Between the trimmed V and J ends, which lost 1 base and 8 bases, there was a span of 8 bases. This CDR3 comprises 12 residues. CDR1 and CDR2 from the germline V gene are SNHLY and FYNNEI. CDR3 DNA: TGTGCCAGCAGTGAAGACGGGGGGGGCTACACCTTC. The encoded protein is CASSEDGGGYTF.